This is a list of T cell receptor beta chains from one sample in a study of shared clonotypes between healthy human individuals. Measured with immunoSEQ multiplex PCR; TCRdb has only the in-frame clones, and not every one. The sample includes under 600,000 clones, 95% to 98% of them seen just once. Material for sequencing was naive CD8+ T cells sorted from blood. Receptors were obtained from a man aged 25-45 years in good health. The CDR3 runs from the conserved cysteine through the conserved F or W. A D gene is named only where the DNA matches it firmly. Part of the rows lack a size; the others show once, few, many or a class for expanded clones.

v_call: TRBV7-2; d_call: -; j_call: TRBJ2-5; clone_size: -; cdr3_aa: CASSLQPRGAGQETQYF; cdr3_nt: TGTGCCAGCAGCCTACAACCTCGCGGGGCCGGACAAGAGACCCAGTACTTC
v_call: TRBV6-4; d_call: TRBD1; j_call: TRBJ2-7; clone_size: -; cdr3_aa: CASSARDRLTGIYEQYF; cdr3_nt: TGTGCCAGCAGTGCCAGGGACAGACTTACGGGGATCTACGAGCAGTACTTC
v_call: TRBV15; d_call: -; j_call: TRBJ1-5; clone_size: -; cdr3_aa: CATSRPNQPQHF; cdr3_nt: TGTGCCACCAGCAGACCGAATCAGCCCCAGCATTTT
v_call: TRBV30; d_call: TRBD2; j_call: TRBJ2-7; clone_size: -; cdr3_aa: CAWSRTRRDEQYF; cdr3_nt: TGTGCCTGGAGTCGGACTAGGAGGGACGAGCAGTACTTC
v_call: TRBV11-2; d_call: TRBD2; j_call: TRBJ2-1; clone_size: -; cdr3_aa: CASSRGGGKDEQFF; cdr3_nt: TGTGCCAGCAGCCGCGGGGGAGGGAAGGATGAGCAGTTCTTC
v_call: TRBV4-1; d_call: -; j_call: TRBJ2-1; clone_size: -; cdr3_aa: CASSLKMGDYNEQFF; cdr3_nt: TGCGCCAGCAGCCTCAAGATGGGGGACTACAATGAGCAGTTCTTC
v_call: TRBV14; d_call: -; j_call: TRBJ2-7; clone_size: once; cdr3_aa: CASSPGHGPYEQYF; cdr3_nt: TGTGCCAGCAGCCCAGGACACGGTCCTTACGAGCAGTACTTC
v_call: TRBV9; d_call: -; j_call: TRBJ1-2; clone_size: -; cdr3_aa: CASSASTGDYGYTF; cdr3_nt: TGTGCCAGCAGCGCGTCGACAGGAGACTATGGCTACACCTTC
v_call: TRBV9; d_call: -; j_call: TRBJ2-1; clone_size: -; cdr3_aa: CASSGSAMPYNEQFF; cdr3_nt: TGTGCCAGCAGCGGGTCTGCGATGCCCTACAATGAGCAGTTCTTC
v_call: TRBV28; d_call: TRBD2; j_call: TRBJ2-7; clone_size: -; cdr3_aa: CASSFGSGGYEQYF; cdr3_nt: TGTGCCAGCAGTTTTGGAAGCGGGGGGTACGAGCAGTACTTC
v_call: TRBV27; d_call: TRBD1; j_call: TRBJ2-7; clone_size: -; cdr3_aa: CASGSRGSYEQYF; cdr3_nt: TGTGCCAGCGGAAGCAGGGGGTCCTACGAGCAGTACTTC
v_call: TRBV27; d_call: TRBD2; j_call: TRBJ2-1; clone_size: -; cdr3_aa: CASSPLVRREGRGNEQFF; cdr3_nt: TGTGCCAGCAGTCCCCTCGTTCGGCGGGAGGGCCGGGGCAATGAGCAGTTCTTC
v_call: TRBV6-1; d_call: TRBD1; j_call: TRBJ2-4; clone_size: -; cdr3_aa: CASDRDRLAKNIQYF; cdr3_nt: TGTGCCAGCGACCGGGACAGGCTAGCCAAAAACATTCAGTACTTC
v_call: TRBV7-2; d_call: TRBD1; j_call: TRBJ1-1; clone_size: -; cdr3_aa: CASSLAQGAAEAFF; cdr3_nt: TGTGCCAGCAGCTTAGCACAGGGGGCAGCTGAAGCTTTCTTT
v_call: TRBV6-1; d_call: -; j_call: TRBJ1-1; clone_size: -; cdr3_aa: CASSESEVVGTEAFF; cdr3_nt: TGTGCCAGCAGTGAATCCGAAGTGGTAGGGACTGAAGCTTTCTTT
v_call: TRBV27; d_call: -; j_call: TRBJ2-7; clone_size: -; cdr3_aa: CASSLLRTNSYEQYF; cdr3_nt: TGTGCCAGCAGTTTACTTCGGACTAACTCCTACGAGCAGTACTTC
v_call: TRBV11-2; d_call: -; j_call: TRBJ2-7; clone_size: -; cdr3_aa: CASSLETGFVYEQYF; cdr3_nt: TGTGCCAGCTCATTAGAAACCGGGTTCGTCTACGAGCAGTACTTC
v_call: TRBV29-1; d_call: TRBD1; j_call: TRBJ2-6; clone_size: -; cdr3_aa: CSVLDRGRGGANVLTF; cdr3_nt: TGCAGCGTTCTTGACAGGGGACGTGGTGGGGCCAACGTCCTGACTTTC